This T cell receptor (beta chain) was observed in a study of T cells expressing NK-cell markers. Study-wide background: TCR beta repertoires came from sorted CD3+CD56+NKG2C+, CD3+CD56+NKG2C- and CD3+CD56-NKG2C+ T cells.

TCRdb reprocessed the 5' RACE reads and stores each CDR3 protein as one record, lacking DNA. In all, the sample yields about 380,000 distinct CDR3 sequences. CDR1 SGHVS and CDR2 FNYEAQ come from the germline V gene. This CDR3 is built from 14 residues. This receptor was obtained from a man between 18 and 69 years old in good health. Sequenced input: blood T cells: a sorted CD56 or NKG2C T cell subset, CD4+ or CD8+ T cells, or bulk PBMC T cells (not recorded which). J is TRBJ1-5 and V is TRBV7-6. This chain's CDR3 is CASSLALGNQPQHF.